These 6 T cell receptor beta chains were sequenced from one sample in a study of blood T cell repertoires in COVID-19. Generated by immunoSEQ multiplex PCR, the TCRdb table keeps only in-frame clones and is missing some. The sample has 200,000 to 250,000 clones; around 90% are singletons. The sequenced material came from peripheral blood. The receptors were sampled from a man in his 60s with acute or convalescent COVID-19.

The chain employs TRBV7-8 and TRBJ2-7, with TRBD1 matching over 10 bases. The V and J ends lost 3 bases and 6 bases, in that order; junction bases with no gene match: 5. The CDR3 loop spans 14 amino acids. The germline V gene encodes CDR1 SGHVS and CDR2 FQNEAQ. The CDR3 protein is CASSFWTGGTEQYF. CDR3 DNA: TGTGCCAGCAGCTTCTGGACAGGGGGTACCGAGCAGTACTTC. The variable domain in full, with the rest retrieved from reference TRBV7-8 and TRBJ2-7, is GAGVSQSPRYKVAKRGQDVALRCDPISGHVSLFWYQQALGQGPEFLTYFQNEAQLDKSGLPSDRFFAERPEGSVSTLKIQRTQQEDSAVYLCASSFWTGGTEQYFGPGTRLTVT.

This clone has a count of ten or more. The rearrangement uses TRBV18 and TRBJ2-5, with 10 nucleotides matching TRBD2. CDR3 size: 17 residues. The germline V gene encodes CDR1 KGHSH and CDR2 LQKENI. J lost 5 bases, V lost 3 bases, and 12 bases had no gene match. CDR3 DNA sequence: TGTGCCAGCTCACCCTCCAGCGGGGGGGCCGTTGGGGAGACCCAGTACTTC. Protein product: CASSPSSGGAVGETQYF. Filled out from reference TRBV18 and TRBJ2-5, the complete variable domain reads NAGVMQNPRHLVRRRGQEARLRCSPMKGHSHVYWYRQLPEEGLKFMVYLQKENIIDESGMPKERFSAEFPKEGPSILRIQQVVRGDSAAYFCASSPSSGGAVGETQYFGPGTRLLVL.

The DNA for the CDR3 is TGTGCCAGCAGCTTGTACAGGGGGGCTGGGAATTCACCCCTCCACTTT. Its translation: CASSLYRGAGNSPLHF. This chain joins TRBV5-4 and TRBJ1-6, with 8 bases matching TRBD1. V was pared by 1 base and J by 7 bases, with 7 bases of the junction left unmatched. CDR1 is SGHNT, CDR2 YYREEE, per germline (reference sequence). The length of the CDR3 is 16 residues.

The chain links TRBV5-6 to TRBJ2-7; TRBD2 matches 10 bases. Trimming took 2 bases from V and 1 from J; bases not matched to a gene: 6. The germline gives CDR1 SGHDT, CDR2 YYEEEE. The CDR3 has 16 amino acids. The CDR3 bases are TGTGCCAGCAGCTTAATAACTAGCGGGGTTTCCTACGAGCAGTACTTC. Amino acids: CASSLITSGVSYEQYF.

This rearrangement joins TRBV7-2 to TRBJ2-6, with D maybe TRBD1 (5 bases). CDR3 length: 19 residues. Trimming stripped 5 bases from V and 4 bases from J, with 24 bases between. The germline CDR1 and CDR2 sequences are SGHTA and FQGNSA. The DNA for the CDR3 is TGTGCCAGCAGCGCACGCTCTACCAGTAGGGGTTCAGGGGCCAACGTCCTGACTTTC. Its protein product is CASSARSTSRGSGANVLTF.

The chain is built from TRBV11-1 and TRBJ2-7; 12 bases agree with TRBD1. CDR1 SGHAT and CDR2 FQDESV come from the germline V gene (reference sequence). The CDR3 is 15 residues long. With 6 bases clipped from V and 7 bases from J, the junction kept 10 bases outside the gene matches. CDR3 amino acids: CASSWPGQGAWEQYF. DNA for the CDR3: TGTGCCAGCAGTTGGCCGGGACAGGGGGCGTGGGAGCAGTACTTC.